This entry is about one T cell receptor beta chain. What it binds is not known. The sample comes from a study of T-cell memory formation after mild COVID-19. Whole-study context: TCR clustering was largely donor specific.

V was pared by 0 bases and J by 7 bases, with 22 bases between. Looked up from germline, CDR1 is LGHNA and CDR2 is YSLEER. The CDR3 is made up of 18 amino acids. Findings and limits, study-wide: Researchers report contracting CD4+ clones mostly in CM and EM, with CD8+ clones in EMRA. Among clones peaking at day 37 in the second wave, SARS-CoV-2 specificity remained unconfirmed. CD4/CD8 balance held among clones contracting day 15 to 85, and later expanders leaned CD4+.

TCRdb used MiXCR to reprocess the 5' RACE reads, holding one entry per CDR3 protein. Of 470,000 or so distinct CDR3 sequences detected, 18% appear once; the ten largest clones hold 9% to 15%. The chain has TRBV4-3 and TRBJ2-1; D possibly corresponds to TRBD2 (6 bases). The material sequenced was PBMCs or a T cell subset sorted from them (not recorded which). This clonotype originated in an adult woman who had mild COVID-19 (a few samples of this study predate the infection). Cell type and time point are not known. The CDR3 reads CASSQDPVRTWEDNEQFF. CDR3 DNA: TGCGCCAGCAGCCAAGATCCGGTTCGTACGTGGGAGGATAATGAGCAGTTCTTC.